The entry that follows covers one TCR beta chain sequence. This sample is drawn from a study of control samples from healthy donors and cancer patients. The data were produced by immunoSEQ multiplex PCR, yet TCRdb's version contains in-frame clones alone and is incomplete. The table shows about 130,000 clones, with roughly 91% occurring only once. This CDR3 comprises 14 residues. Germline assignment: CDR1 LNHDA and CDR2 SQIVND (reference sequence). Trimming took 3 bases from V and 2 from J, leaving 8 bases between them. V is TRBV19 and J is TRBJ1-5; maybe TRBD1 (6 bases). The receptor was derived from a man in his fifties or sixties with head and neck cancer. The sequenced sample was PBMCs. The CDR3 loop is CASSIRQGNQPQHF. The CDR3 DNA is TGTGCCAGTAGTATTCGACAGGGCAATCAGCCCCAGCATTTT.